A selection of T cell receptor beta chains follows, all from one sample in a study of post-analysis software for immune sequencing data. TCRdb independently ran MiXCR on the PCR reads; one entry per CDR3 protein. The data show some 500,000 distinct CDR3 sequences, around 40% seen once. The sample consisted of blood. All receptors come from a girl between 5 and 17 years old with multiple sclerosis. Both conserved end residues are part of each CDR3. The D gene is left open where the match is weak. Size values are once, few and many counts, or a class for expanded clones, and some rows have none.

few	-	TRBV5-1	TRBJ2-3	TGCGCCAGCATGGAGCTCGTGAGCACAGATACGCAGTATTTT	CASMELVSTDTQYF
many	TRBD2	TRBV6-6	TRBJ2-7	TGTGCCAGCAGCCGGGACTATCCCTACGAGCAGTACTTC	CASSRDYPYEQYF
few	-	TRBV29-1	TRBJ2-5	TGCAGCGTTGGCCATTCCCGGGGCAGGGAGACCCAGTACTTC	CSVGHSRGRETQYF
few	-	TRBV12-3/TRBV12-4	TRBJ2-1	TGTGCCAGCAGACAAGACAGTCTCCCTGACAATGAGCAGTTCTTC	CASRQDSLPDNEQFF
-	-	TRBV20-1	TRBJ1-1	TGCAGTGCTAGGTCGGGGGGCCGAGGGACTGAAGCTTTCTTT	CSARSGGRGTEAFF
-	TRBD1	TRBV29-1	TRBJ1-1	TGCAGCGTTGCAGCAGGGGGCTGGGGCACTGAAGCTTTCTTT	CSVAAGGWGTEAFF
once	-	TRBV28	TRBJ2-7	TGTGCCAGCACCTCCTTGGCAGGGTGGCCCTACGAGCAGTACTTC	CASTSLAGWPYEQYF
-	-	TRBV27	TRBJ2-1	TGTGCCAGCAGCTTTGGGCAACCGTACAATGAGCAGTTCTTC	CASSFGQPYNEQFF
-	-	TRBV28	TRBJ1-2	TGTGCCAGCAGTATAAGGACGGACGCCGATTATGGCTACACCTTC	CASSIRTDADYGYTF
-	-	TRBV28	TRBJ1-2	TGTGCCAGCAGTGCCCTACAGAGTAACTATGGCTACACCTTC	CASSALQSNYGYTF
few	TRBD2	TRBV7-2	TRBJ2-5	TGTGCCAGCAGCTTAGACGTAGCGGGAGGCCAAGAGACCCAGTACTTC	CASSLDVAGGQETQYF
few	TRBD1	TRBV28	TRBJ2-7	TGTGCCAGCAAGACAGGGGGCATCTACGAGCAGTACTTC	CASKTGGIYEQYF
few	-	TRBV7-9	TRBJ2-5	TGTGCCAGCAGCTTCCGACCTAGAACAGGAGTCCAAGAGACCCAGTACTTC	CASSFRPRTGVQETQYF
few	TRBD2	TRBV7-2	TRBJ2-1	TGTGCCAGCAGCCCAGCTAGCGGGAGCCATGAGCAGTTCTTC	CASSPASGSHEQFF
-	-	TRBV29-1	TRBJ2-1	TGCAGCTCCCGAACTCCCCGTAATGAGCAGTTCTTC	CSSRTPRNEQFF
few	-	TRBV29-1	TRBJ2-7	TGCAGCGTTGTCTTCAGGGTAAGCTCCTACGAGCAGTACTTC	CSVVFRVSSYEQYF
-	TRBD1	TRBV10-3	TRBJ2-5	TGTGCCATCTCATCTAAACCGCCAATCCACGATGACCCCGACGGGACAGGGGTTTTTGGGACCCAGTACTTC	CAISSKPPIHDDPDGTGVFGTQYF
-	-	TRBV7-6	TRBJ1-2	TGTGCCAGCAGATTAAACCCAGGCGCTAACTATGGCTACACCTTC	CASRLNPGANYGYTF
-	-	TRBV5-1	TRBJ2-1	TGCGCCAGCAGCTTGGATGTGGTCGGCAATGAGCAGTTCTTC	CASSLDVVGNEQFF
few	TRBD2	TRBV2	TRBJ2-5	TGTGCCAGCAGTGAAACTAGCGGGGGGGCCCAGTACTTC	CASSETSGGAQYF
-	TRBD1	TRBV27	TRBJ1-2	TGTGCCAGCAGTTTAACATACGAAACAGGGGGCAATTTCTATGGCTACACCTTC	CASSLTYETGGNFYGYTF
-	-	TRBV12-3/TRBV12-4	TRBJ2-5	TGTGCCAGCAGTTTCGGTCTATTCCAAGAGACCCAGTACTTC	CASSFGLFQETQYF
few	-	TRBV5-1	TRBJ2-7	TGCGCCAGCAGCTCGACACCCGGGGCCCCCTACGAGCAGTACTTC	CASSSTPGAPYEQYF
-	-	TRBV7-9	TRBJ1-1	TGTGCCAGCAGCCAAAGCCCCAGGGCGAACACTGAAGCTTTCTTT	CASSQSPRANTEAFF
few	-	TRBV4-3	TRBJ2-1	TGCGCCAGCAGCCGTGGGGATACCTACAATGAGCAGTTCTTC	CASSRGDTYNEQFF
few	-	TRBV7-9	TRBJ1-2	TGTGCCAGCAGCGCAGACAGGCCCTATGGCTACACCTTC	CASSADRPYGYTF
-	-	TRBV28	TRBJ2-7	TGTGCCAGCAGTTTATCAGGCGGGTCTTACTACGAGCAGTACTTC	CASSLSGGSYYEQYF
few	TRBD2	TRBV6-1	TRBJ2-7	TGTGCCAGCACCGAAATCCGAACTAGCGGGAGATCCTACGAGCAGTACTTC	CASTEIRTSGRSYEQYF
once	-	TRBV28	TRBJ2-7	TGTGCCAGCAGTTTCATAGCGGACGCCTCCTACGAGCAGTACTTC	CASSFIADASYEQYF
-	TRBD1	TRBV14	TRBJ2-3	TGTGCCAGCAGCCAACTATGGTCAGGGGGTCCCACAGATACGCAGTATTTT	CASSQLWSGGPTDTQYF
-	-	TRBV6-6	TRBJ2-7	TGTGCCAGCAGAGGGGAGAGCTCCTACAATGAGCAGTACTTC	CASRGESSYNEQYF
few	-	TRBV2	TRBJ2-3	TGTGCCAGCAGTTGGCAGGGCCCTCGGGATACGCAGTATTTT	CASSWQGPRDTQYF
few	-	TRBV28	TRBJ2-3	TGTGCCGGCAGTTTACGCGGGACATCCCTAAGCACAGATACGCAGTATTTT	CAGSLRGTSLSTDTQYF
-	-	TRBV20-1	TRBJ1-1	TGCAGTGCTAGGGGGGGCAGGGGCACTGAAGCTTTCTTT	CSARGGRGTEAFF
few	-	TRBV20-1	TRBJ2-1	TGCAGTGCTATGCGGGGTTTAGGTGGCAATGAGCAGTTCTTC	CSAMRGLGGNEQFF
-	-	TRBV12-3/TRBV12-4	TRBJ1-1	TGTGCCAGCAGTTTGGAGGTCTCCCCTCCCGCTGAAGCTTTCTTT	CASSLEVSPPAEAFF
-	-	TRBV7-3	TRBJ2-1	TGTGCCAGCAGCCGGTGGGCGTACAATGAGCAGTTCTTC	CASSRWAYNEQFF
few	TRBD1	TRBV28	TRBJ2-7	TGTGCCAGCAAAAGGACAGGGGGCTCCTACGAGCAGTACTTC	CASKRTGGSYEQYF
-	-	TRBV20-1	TRBJ2-3	TGCAGTGCTATACTGGTGGGAGGAACAGATACGCAGTATTTT	CSAILVGGTDTQYF
-	-	TRBV7-8	TRBJ2-3	TGTGCCAGCAGCTGGACGGACAGTTCTTTTGATACGCAGTATTTT	CASSWTDSSFDTQYF
few	TRBD1	TRBV5-1	TRBJ2-3	TGCGCCAGCAGCCCCGGGACAGGGGGATTCACAGATACGCAGTATTTT	CASSPGTGGFTDTQYF